These T cell receptor beta chains were read from a single sample in a study of blood T cell repertoires in COVID-19. The data were produced by immunoSEQ multiplex PCR, yet TCRdb's version contains in-frame clones alone and is incomplete. The sample lists some 200,000 clones; roughly four fifths were seen once. Specimen: PBMCs or T cells enriched from blood (not recorded which). The origin of the receptors is a man aged 35 to 55 who had recovered from COVID-19. The CDR3 runs from the conserved cysteine through the conserved F or W. D genes are given only for firm matches. A clone size is listed for some rows: how often the clone was seen (once, few, many), or a class if it is expanded.

size,D,J,V,DNA,CDR3
.,TRBD1,TRBJ1-2,TRBV28,TGTGCCAGCAGTTCCGTATCCGGGACAGGTTACAACTATGGCTACACCTTC,CASSSVSGTGYNYGYTF
.,TRBD1,TRBJ1-3,TRBV6-5,TGTGCCAGTCACCGGGACAGATCCTCTGGAAACACCATATATTTT,CASHRDRSSGNTIYF
.,.,TRBJ2-3,TRBV2,TGTGCCAGACAGGCCGAATTCGATACGCAGTATTTT,CARQAEFDTQYF
.,TRBD1,TRBJ1-4,TRBV4-1,TGCGCCAGCAGCCAAGCGTACAGGGGTAATGAAAAACTGTTTTTT,CASSQAYRGNEKLFF
.,.,TRBJ1-5,TRBV29-1,TGCAGCGTCACACAGGGTGGTGGCAATCAGCCCCAGCATTTT,CSVTQGGGNQPQHF
.,TRBD1,TRBJ2-5,TRBV7-3,TGTGCCAGCAGCTGGGACAGCCGGGAGACCCAGTACTTC,CASSWDSRETQYF
.,.,TRBJ2-5,TRBV7-9,TGTGCCAGCAGCGAAACGCAATTTGGTCAGGAGACCCAGTACTTC,CASSETQFGQETQYF
.,TRBD1,TRBJ2-3,TRBV5-1,TGCGCCAGCAGCTTCGGGGACAGGGCTCATTTTTTT,CASSFGDRAHFF
once,TRBD1,TRBJ1-1,TRBV28,TGTGCCAGCAGTCCCGGGACAGGGGGCACTGAAGCTTTCTTT,CASSPGTGGTEAFF
.,.,TRBJ1-1,TRBV11-2,TGTGCCAGCAGGAACGTACAGGGCCCCTTGAACACTGAAGCTTTCTTT,CASRNVQGPLNTEAFF
.,TRBD1,TRBJ1-1,TRBV4-1,TGCGCCAGCAGCTCCCGACAGGGTGGTGAAGCTTTCTTT,CASSSRQGGEAFF
.,TRBD1,TRBJ1-2,TRBV5-4,TGTGCCAGCAGCCGCCCGGACAGGGCCGAAAATGGCTACACCTTC,CASSRPDRAENGYTF
.,.,TRBJ2-1,TRBV11-1,TGTGCCAGCAGCTTAAGGGGGGGCTCCTACAATGAGCAGTTCTTC,CASSLRGGSYNEQFF
.,.,TRBJ1-4,TRBV5-1,TGCGCCAGCACCGTACAGGGAACAACTAATGAAAAACTGTTTTTT,CASTVQGTTNEKLFF
.,.,TRBJ1-5,TRBV11-3,TGTGCCAGCAGCTCCAGGGGCGGCAATCAGCCCCAGCATTTT,CASSSRGGNQPQHF
.,.,TRBJ2-5,TRBV7-2,TGTGCCAGCGAGCAGGGCGGCGGGGTGGGGGAGACCCAGTACTTC,CASEQGGGVGETQYF
few,.,TRBJ1-5,TRBV15,TGTGCCACCAGCAGAGATCGGGCAGGGAAACAGCCCCAGCATTTT,CATSRDRAGKQPQHF
.,.,TRBJ1-5,TRBV19,TGTGCCAGTGCAGGGGATCGCAATCAGCCCCAGCATTTT,CASAGDRNQPQHF
.,TRBD1,TRBJ1-3,TRBV9,TGTGCCAGCAGCCGAACAGGGGGCGAGAACACCATATATTTT,CASSRTGGENTIYF
.,TRBD2,TRBJ2-2,TRBV4-1,TGCGCCAGCAGCCAAGTTGGTAGCGGGGGTTTCTACCGGGAGCTGTTTTTT,CASSQVGSGGFYRELFF
.,TRBD2,TRBJ2-3,TRBV11-3,TGTGCCAGCAGCTTTACCGGGACTAGCGGGGTAGCAGATACGCAGTATTTT,CASSFTGTSGVADTQYF
.,TRBD1,TRBJ2-7,TRBV18,TGTGCCAGCTCACGGGGACAGTCCTTCTACGAGCAGTACTTC,CASSRGQSFYEQYF
.,.,TRBJ1-1,TRBV19,TGTGCCAGTAGTATAGTAGTACTATCTGAAGCTTTCTTT,CASSIVVLSEAFF
few,TRBD1,TRBJ1-2,TRBV3-1/TRBV3-2,TGTGCCAGCAGCCAGGTGGACAGGGAAAGGCGCTATGGCTACACCTTC,CASSQVDRERRYGYTF
.,TRBD2,TRBJ2-1,TRBV18,TGTGCCAGCTCACCAGGTGTAAGCGGGGGGGCCCTGAATGAGCAGTTCTTC,CASSPGVSGGALNEQFF
.,.,TRBJ2-7,TRBV3-1/TRBV3-2,TGTGCCAGCAGCCAAGGGTTGGGGCTAAGAGAGCAGTACTTC,CASSQGLGLREQYF
once,.,TRBJ2-5,TRBV21-1,TGTGCCAGCAGCAAAAAGACTTCTAAAGAGACCCAGTACTTC,CASSKKTSKETQYF
.,TRBD1,TRBJ1-2,TRBV5-1,TGCGCCAGCAGCTCCCCTACAGGGGTCTATGGCTACACCTTC,CASSSPTGVYGYTF